This TCR beta chain was observed in a study of blood T cell repertoires in COVID-19. Study information: Material from acute and convalescent COVID-19 was sourced from the United States, Italy and Spain.

Germline V gene sequence: CDR1 KGHSH, CDR2 LQKENI. The J segment lost 3 bases and the V segment lost 2 bases, leaving 3 bases of the junction unmatched. The CDR3 spans 14 residues. Some clones are missing from TCRdb's copy, which holds only in-frame ones; the method was immunoSEQ multiplex PCR. The table lists roughly 250,000 clones, 85% to 90% of them singletons. Exposed participants came across a COVID-19 case within 2 weeks before study entry. The chain joins TRBV18 to TRBJ1-2; 7 nucleotides match TRBD1. The clonotype comes from a man in his fifties or sixties who had been exposed to COVID-19. Input material: PBMCs or T cells enriched from blood (not recorded which). The CDR3 DNA sequence: TGTGCCAGCTCACCAGACAGGGAGGACTATGGCTACACCTTC. Protein product: CASSPDREDYGYTF. The full variable domain, completed using reference TRBV18 and TRBJ1-2, is NAGVMQNPRHLVRRRGQEARLRCSPMKGHSHVYWYRQLPEEGLKFMVYLQKENIIDESGMPKERFSAEFPKEGPSILRIQQVVRGDSAAYFCASSPDREDYGYTFGSGTRLTVV.